The source of this T cell receptor beta chain is a study of beta chain features in type 1 diabetes. The whole isolated RNA underwent reverse transcription, so sequencing captured expressed TCRB transcripts. Repertoires were generated with immunoSEQ multiplex PCR, while TCRdb's copy carries only in-frame clones and drops some. In the table there are roughly 290,000 clones, roughly 8% of which are singletons. One heparinised draw of blood, averaging about 116 mL, came from each donor. Sample: central memory CD4+ T cells from blood. This sequence was found in a woman younger than 30 in good health.

The CDR3 reads CASSQRTGEQYF. DNA of the CDR3: TGCGCCAGCAGCCAACGGACTGGCGAGCAGTACTTC. This chain joins TRBV4-3 and TRBJ2-7; perhaps TRBD2 as D (5 bases). V lost 2 bases, J lost 6 bases, and 8 bases lay in between. Germline CDR1 LGHNA, CDR2 YSLEER. The CDR3 has 12 amino acids.